This entry is about one T cell receptor beta chain. The antigen is not known. These data are taken from a study of T cell repertoires in cytomegalovirus infection. Across the whole study: The authors used CMV epitopes that were HLA-C-restricted (recently identified) and HLA-B-restricted (well studied). Indications came from public TCR beta signatures; they pointed to CMV infection and to a matching HLA type.

The CDR3 has 15 residues. The germline CDR1 and CDR2 sequences are LGHNA and YSLEER. V lost 1 base, J lost 5 bases, and 14 bases lay in between. Findings and caveats of the study: The study found HLA-C-restricted CMV-specific TCR beta clonotypes dominating the ex vivo response. CMV carriers having the relevant HLA were flagged by cumulative public TCR beta family frequency.

TCRdb re-called the reads through MiXCR, storing one row per CDR3 protein. The table has around 800,000 distinct CDR3 sequences, approximately 32% seen once. The TCR originated in a human donor in good health (CMV status not recorded). Some clones in this sample may be carry-over from other donors' samples. The chain recombines TRBV4-3 with TRBJ2-5, with unresolved D. Sequences were derived from cultured CD8+ T cells from PBMCs, sampled from culture after CMV antigen stimulation. CDR3 DNA sequence: TGCGCCAGCAGCCAAGGCCCATACCCGCAGGAGACCCAGTACTTC. Translation gives CASSQGPYPQETQYF.